The rows below give T cell receptor beta chains drawn from one sample of a study of OX40 agonist ivuxolimab in advanced cancers. The assay was immunoSEQ multiplex PCR, and TCRdb's table has in-frame clones only and misses some. The data show nearly 90,000 clones, 87% seen once. This specimen consisted of CD4+ or CD8+ T cells sorted from blood, obtained in a trial of the OX40 agonist ivuxolimab. The receptors derive from an adult with an advanced solid tumor such as melanoma, head and neck, liver or kidney cancer. Both conserved end residues are part of each CDR3.

V,CDR3
TRBV15,CATSRDPAGVTDTQYF
TRBV9,CASSGVGHNQPQHF
TRBV7-9,CASSQTSHLSGYTF
TRBV30,CAWSTRGRTEAFF
TRBV5-4,CASSSGANPFHEQFF
TRBV5-6,CASSSFGGARETQYF
TRBV7-9,CASSLRSWYQETQYF
TRBV4-1,CASSQDQAGRNTIYF
TRBV19,CASNTLTGTPSEQYF
TRBV7-2,CASSLGGQGVTEAFF
TRBV7-2,CASSLVPGGVDTQYF
TRBV6-6,CASSRGTGGDQPQHF
TRBV7-9,CASSLEGSGSPLHF
TRBV10-1,CASSESAGGLTDTQYF
TRBV18,CASSSRQGSNQPQHF
TRBV5-1,CASSLTLGGTEAFF
TRBV13,CASTPRGSPSEQYF
TRBV7-2,CASSLSGIDTQYF
TRBV5-1,CASSRGSPDARQYF
TRBV5-1,CASSLDGVNTIYF
TRBV5-4,CASSLPPANYGYTF
TRBV7-2,CASSLRTGGHYEQYF
TRBV5-1,CASSLGRESLGNTIYF
TRBV7-2,CASSPLFTGAHEQYF